Presented here are 8 T cell receptor beta chains from one specimen sequenced in a study of cytomegalovirus exposure and HLA in healthy donors. PCR employed 60 Vbeta and 13 Jbeta primers. Using immunoSEQ multiplex PCR, the repertoire was profiled, and TCRdb retains in-frame clones only, with some absent. The data hold approximately 190,000 clones, with approximately 80% observed a single time. Sequencing used PBMCs. These receptors were collected from a woman in her forties or fifties in good health and CMV-seropositive.

This clone appeared a single time. J is TRBJ2-3 and V is TRBV7-2, with TRBD2 matching over 8 bases. CDR1 and CDR2 (germline): SGHTA, FQGNSA. This CDR3 spans 15 amino acids. Trimming at V came to 5 bases and at J to 5 bases, leaving 9 bases not matched to a gene. The CDR3 is CASSPGPGGRDTQYF. The DNA for the CDR3 is TGTGCCAGCAGCCCGGGCCCGGGGGGGCGAGATACGCAGTATTTT.

CDR3 region: CASSLVVGGTGELFF. DNA of the CDR3: TGTGCCAGCAGCTTGGTCGTGGGGGGCACCGGGGAGCTGTTTTTT. The chain combines TRBV11-3 with TRBJ2-2; tentatively, D is TRBD2 (6 bases). Germline V CDR1 and CDR2: SGHNT, YENEEA. Deletions cut 3 bases from V and 4 bases from J, with 12 bases between. The CDR3 loop spans 15 amino acids.

This sequence joins TRBV28 and TRBJ1-2; the match to TRBD1 covers 8 bases. CDR1 MDHEN and CDR2 SYDVKM come from the germline V gene. The CDR3 covers 14 residues. J was trimmed by 8 bases and V by 2 bases; bases with no gene match: 7. The CDR3 sequence is CASSLETGVRGYTF. The CDR3 DNA reads as TGTGCCAGCAGTTTAGAGACAGGGGTTCGCGGCTACACCTTC.

This clone was detected a few times. The genes are TRBV9 and TRBJ1-3; D is undetermined. The CDR3 extends over 16 amino acids. Germline loops: CDR1 SGDLS, CDR2 YYNGEE. Trimming removed 2 bases at V and 0 bases at J, with 12 bases between. CDR3: CASSVGSVVSGNTIYF. CDR3 DNA: TGTGCCAGCAGCGTGGGCTCAGTGGTCTCTGGAAACACCATATATTTT.

The chain combines TRBV19 with TRBJ1-6; 9 nucleotides agree with TRBD1. Germline lookup yields CDR1 LNHDA and CDR2 SQIVND (reference sequence). J gave up 7 bases and V 1 base, and 8 bases lay outside the gene matches. The CDR3 contains 17 residues. The CDR3 DNA reads TGTGCCAGTAGTATAGGCAAGACAGGGGGTTACAATTCACCCCTCCACTTT. This codes for CASSIGKTGGYNSPLHF.

This chain uses TRBV6-5 with TRBJ1-5, with a weak D call TRBD1 (5 bases). Per the germline V gene, CDR1 is MNHEY and CDR2 is SVGAGI. Trimming pared 5 bases from V and 5 bases from J, leaving 10 bases between. The CDR3 extends over 13 amino acids. CDR3 loop: CASSESRDQPQHF. The CDR3 region has the DNA TGTGCCAGCAGTGAATCCAGGGATCAGCCCCAGCATTTT.

V gene TRBV4-2 combines with J gene TRBJ2-3; D might be TRBD2 (5 bases). The CDR3 runs to 14 residues. V was trimmed by 4 bases and J by 4 bases, leaving 12 bases between them. CDR1 and CDR2 from the germline V gene are LGHNA and YNFKEQ. CDR3 nucleotides: TGTGCCAGCAGCCCCGGGGAGAGCGCAGATACGCAGTATTTT. It is translated as CASSPGESADTQYF.

The chain employs TRBV7-9 and TRBJ2-7, with D possibly being TRBD1 (5 bases). CDR1 SEHNR and CDR2 FQNEAQ come from the germline V gene (reference sequence). CDR3 length: 15 amino acids. Trimming left V 5 bases short and J 2 bases short, with 16 bases between. CDR3 region: CASSITTEMTYEQYF. The CDR3 bases are TGTGCCAGCAGCATAACGACAGAGATGACCTACGAGCAGTACTTC.